These T cell receptor beta chains were read from a single sample in a study of shared clonotypes between healthy human individuals. Assay used: immunoSEQ multiplex PCR; TCRdb lists only in-frame clones, some missing. The table includes about 2.1 million clones, about 93% detected once. The sequenced sample consisted of naive CD8+ T cells from PBMCs. All receptors come from a man aged 18 to 29 in good health. Some clones in this sample may be carry-over from other donors' samples. Both conserved end residues are part of each CDR3. A D gene is named only where the DNA matches it firmly.

d_gene: NA; j_gene: TRBJ1-1; v_gene: TRBV19; CDR3nt: TGTGCCAGTAGTTCGATCTCCTTGAACACTGAAGCTTTCTTT; CDR3aa: CASSSISLNTEAFF
d_gene: NA; j_gene: TRBJ2-2; v_gene: TRBV28; CDR3nt: TGTGCCAGCGCGCCCTGGATAAAGAACACCGGGGAGCTGTTTTTT; CDR3aa: CASAPWIKNTGELFF
d_gene: NA; j_gene: TRBJ2-2; v_gene: TRBV28; CDR3nt: TGTGCCAGCAGTTTCCCGGGACATCTGAACACCGGGGAGCTGTTTTTT; CDR3aa: CASSFPGHLNTGELFF
d_gene: NA; j_gene: TRBJ2-1; v_gene: TRBV7-2; CDR3nt: TGTGCCAGCAGCTCCTATGGCGGAGGCGATGAGCAGTTCTTC; CDR3aa: CASSSYGGGDEQFF
d_gene: TRBD2; j_gene: TRBJ2-1; v_gene: TRBV10-3; CDR3nt: TGTGCCATCACTAGCGGTACAACCAATGAGCAGTTCTTC; CDR3aa: CAITSGTTNEQFF
d_gene: NA; j_gene: TRBJ2-2; v_gene: TRBV28; CDR3nt: TGTGCCAGCAGTTTAGGTTCGAACACCGGGGAGCTGTTTTTT; CDR3aa: CASSLGSNTGELFF
d_gene: NA; j_gene: TRBJ2-1; v_gene: TRBV5-1; CDR3nt: TGCGCCAGCAGCTTGGGAGTAGCGACTACCTACAATGAGCAGTTCTTC; CDR3aa: CASSLGVATTYNEQFF
d_gene: NA; j_gene: TRBJ2-2; v_gene: TRBV19; CDR3nt: TGTGCCAGTAGCCCCCGGGACCGATGGGGCACCGGGGAGCTGTTTTTT; CDR3aa: CASSPRDRWGTGELFF
d_gene: NA; j_gene: TRBJ2-7; v_gene: TRBV27; CDR3nt: TGTGCCAGCAGTTTTGTGGGGGTTGGCTCCTACGAGCAGTACTTC; CDR3aa: CASSFVGVGSYEQYF
d_gene: NA; j_gene: TRBJ2-7; v_gene: TRBV4-1; CDR3nt: TGCGCCAGCAGCCAACCGGGTTTTTACGAGCAGTACTTC; CDR3aa: CASSQPGFYEQYF
d_gene: TRBD1; j_gene: TRBJ2-2; v_gene: TRBV11-3; CDR3nt: TGTGCCTCACGGACAGGTCGCGCCGGGGAGCTGTTTTTT; CDR3aa: CASRTGRAGELFF
d_gene: TRBD1; j_gene: TRBJ1-6; v_gene: TRBV4-1; CDR3nt: TGCGCCAGCAGCCAGATTGGGACAGCCTCACCCCTCCACTTT; CDR3aa: CASSQIGTASPLHF
d_gene: TRBD1; j_gene: TRBJ1-1; v_gene: TRBV11-2; CDR3nt: TGTGCCAGCAGCTACACAGGGGGCCGGAACACTGAAGCTTTCTTT; CDR3aa: CASSYTGGRNTEAFF
d_gene: TRBD2; j_gene: TRBJ2-3; v_gene: TRBV27; CDR3nt: TGTGCCAGCAGCCGAACTAGCGGGAGGGCCTCGGATACGCAGTATTTT; CDR3aa: CASSRTSGRASDTQYF
d_gene: NA; j_gene: TRBJ2-7; v_gene: TRBV6-5; CDR3nt: TGTGCCAGCAGTTACTTTGGGGACTCCTACGAGCAGTACTTC; CDR3aa: CASSYFGDSYEQYF
d_gene: NA; j_gene: TRBJ1-6; v_gene: TRBV5-4; CDR3nt: TGTGCCAGCAGCTTGAACGGGGATTTGGGCTCACCCCTCCACTTT; CDR3aa: CASSLNGDLGSPLHF
d_gene: TRBD1; j_gene: TRBJ2-7; v_gene: TRBV9; CDR3nt: TGTGCCAGCAGCGTAGCACAGGGGTTAACGTCCCACGAGCAGTACTTC; CDR3aa: CASSVAQGLTSHEQYF